These 15 T cell receptor beta chains came from one sample sequenced in a study of tumor and adjacent non-tumor tissue in lung cancer. The library came from three nested PCR rounds adapted from ARM-PCR protocols. TCRdb re-derived calls from the multiplex PCR reads in MiXCR, one entry per CDR3 protein. Here the sample spans under 150,000 distinct CDR3 sequences, about 71% being singletons. This sample's RNA came from whole unsorted tissue. The sample taken for sequencing was lung tumor tissue. The receptors here all came from a man in his 60s with small cell lung cancer.

The V gene is TRBV7-9, the J gene TRBJ2-5; 13 bases match TRBD2. The J segment lost 7 bases and the V segment lost 5 bases, leaving 10 bases of the junction unmatched. Germline CDR1 reads SEHNR; CDR2 reads FQNEAQ (reference sequence). This CDR3 contains 16 residues. The DNA for the CDR3 is TGTGCCAGCAGCCCCAGGACTAGCGGGAGTCTTGGGACCCAGTACTTC. Translating it yields CASSPRTSGSLGTQYF.

V is TRBV5-4 and J is TRBJ2-1; TRBD1 or TRBD2 may be the D gene (5 bases each). The CDR3 length is 15 residues. Per the germline V gene, CDR1 is SGHNT and CDR2 is YYREEE (reference sequence). V shed 3 bases and J shed 8 bases, with 18 bases lying between them. CDR3 DNA sequence: TGTGCCAGCAGCTGGGACCCCCAAGGGGACGATGAGCAGTTCTTC. It encodes CASSWDPQGDDEQFF.

On this clonotype: This may come from a read error, since a much larger clone is one base off. The rearrangement joins TRBV6-5 to TRBJ2-5; TRBD1 matches 7 bases. CDR1 is MNHEY and CDR2 is SVGAGI in the germline V gene. The CDR3 consists of 15 residues. Losses at the gene ends were 3 bases for V and 4 bases for J; bases not matched to a gene: 8. CDR3 amino acids: CASSYRPGGLETQYF. The CDR3 DNA reads TGTGCCAGCAGTTATCGGCCAGGGGGTCTAGAGACCCAGTACTTC.

Concerning this clonotype: This clone may be a read error of a much larger clone one base away. The V gene is TRBV6-2 or TRBV6-3, the J gene TRBJ1-6; D is perhaps TRBD1 (5 bases). Trimming removed 6 bases from V and 8 bases from J, with 17 bases in between. The CDR3 loop spans 15 amino acids. Germline assignment: CDR1 MNHEY and CDR2 SVGEGT. CDR3 in amino acids: CASSPLWGIYSPLHF. The CDR3, as DNA: TGTGCCAGCAGCCCCCTGTGGGGGATTTATTCACCCCTCCACTTT.

The table lists this clonotype with a count of one. Here the CDR3 omits its conserved ending phenylalanine or tryptophan, so a read error is the likely source. It is unclear where the CDR3 begins or ends on the DNA, so no DNA is shown, and the CDR3 is as TCRdb lists it. The rearrangement joins TRBV11-2 to TRBJ1-1. A total of 13 residues make up the CDR3, ends included. Germline lookup yields CDR1 SGHAT and CDR2 FQNNGV. CDR3 sequence: CASSLDQYTEAFS.

The gene calls are TRBV6-1 and TRBJ2-7; tentatively, D is TRBD1 or TRBD2 (5 bases each). Between the trimmed V and J ends, which lost 3 bases and 4 bases, there was a span of 13 bases. This CDR3 has 14 residues. Germline V lookup: CDR1 MNHNS, CDR2 SASEGT. The CDR3 coding sequence is TGTGCCAGCAGTGAGGGGCAGGGCGGGTACGAGCAGTACTTC. As protein: CASSEGQGGYEQYF.

Comments on this clonotype: A much larger clonotype is one base distant, so this may be a read error. The rearrangement links TRBV20-1 to TRBJ2-1, with D unclear. CDR3 size: 17 residues. The germline V and J ends were trimmed by 0 bases and 0 bases, with 15 bases remaining between them. Germline V gives CDR1 DFQATT, CDR2 SNEGSKA (reference sequence). The CDR3 DNA reads as TGCAGTGCTAGAGATCATAGTAGCAGTTACTCCTACAATGAGCAGTTCTTC. Amino acid sequence: CSARDHSSSYSYNEQFF.

This clonotype was recorded once. This clone may be a read error of a much larger clone one base away. This chain links TRBV29-1 with TRBJ1-5, with a weak D call TRBD1 (5 bases). Trimming took 7 bases from V and 5 from J, leaving 15 bases between them. Germline V CDR1 and CDR2: SQVTM, ANQGSEA. The CDR3 totals 13 residues. CDR3 bases: TGCAGCGCCAAGGGACTGTGGGATCAGCCCCAGCATTTT. This codes for CSAKGLWDQPQHF.

This clonotype came up once. One end of the junction fails to match germline, which may point to a read error. In DNA, the CDR3 is TGTGCCAGCAGCCCCTTCCAGGGGGCTGAGGGTACTGAAGCTTTCTTC. As protein: CASSPFQGAEGTEAFF. The chain couples TRBV11-2 to TRBJ1-1; TRBD1 matches at 8 bases. The germline CDR1 and CDR2 sequences are SGHAT and FQNNGV. The CDR3 sequence is 16 residues long.

Note on this clonotype: One junction end does not reproduce the germline sequence, and a read error may be involved. The chain combines TRBV12-3 or TRBV12-4 with TRBJ2-1; D possibly matches TRBD1 or TRBD2 (5 bases each). The length of the CDR3 is 14 residues. DNA of the CDR3: TGTGCCAGCAGTTTAGTCGGGACGGACAATGAGCGGCTCTTC. The encoded protein is CASSLVGTDNERLF.

About this clonotype: A junction boundary mismatches the germline segment, possibly from a read error. This chain joins TRBV11-1 and TRBJ2-2, with unresolved D. Germline V gives CDR1 SGHAT, CDR2 FQDESV (reference sequence). The CDR3 is 16 residues long. In nucleotides, the CDR3 is TGTGCCAGCAGCTCCCCGGATATGGTAGACACCGAGGAGCTGTTTTTT. Amino acid sequence: CASSSPDMVDTEELFF.

The chain recombines TRBV20-1 with TRBJ2-1; TRBD2 is a possible D gene (5 bases). CDR3 length: 14 amino acids. The V end was cut by 5 bases, the J end by 10 bases, with 21 bases between. Germline V gene data show CDR1 as DFQATT and CDR2 as SNEGSKA (reference sequence). CDR3 region: CSACPRTGGFEQFF. The DNA for the CDR3 is TGCAGTGCTTGCCCTAGGACGGGCGGGTTCGAGCAGTTCTTC.

This chain connects TRBV5-1 to TRBJ2-7, with D maybe TRBD2 (6 bases). The CDR3 has 14 residues. The germline gives CDR1 SGHRS, CDR2 YFSETQ. Trimming cost V 4 bases and J 2 bases, with 13 bases left between them. CDR3 in DNA: TGCGCCAGCAGCCCCAAGGGACTTACCTACGAGCAGTACTTC. Encoded protein: CASSPKGLTYEQYF.

This clonotype has more than one count but fewer than ten. One base away lies a much larger clone, so this may be a sequencing read error. The missing conserved phenylalanine or tryptophan at the end of this CDR3 makes a read error likely. The chain combines TRBV15 with TRBJ2-4; the D gene is possibly TRBD1 (5 bases). CDR1 LNHNV and CDR2 YYDKDF come from the germline V gene (reference sequence). The CDR3 consists of 20 residues. V shed 0 bases and J shed 2 bases, with 23 bases lying between them. CDR3 sequence (DNA): TGTGCCACCAGCAGAGAGTCTCAGGGAAATACAGCCTATTCCAAAAACATTCAGTACCTC. Its translation: CATSRESQGNTAYSKNIQYL.

This clonotype was observed once. This clone may be a read error of a much larger clone one base away. In DNA form, the CDR3 reads TGCAGCGTTGCAGTCTGTGGGGAGGAGACCCAGTACTTC. Protein product: CSVAVCGEETQYF. V is TRBV29-1 and J is TRBJ2-5; D possibly corresponds to TRBD2 (5 bases). Germline-derived CDR1 and CDR2 are SQVTM and ANQGSEA. The CDR3 length is 13 residues. V was pared by 4 bases and J by 5 bases, with 14 bases between.